This T cell receptor (beta chain) was sequenced for a study of blood T cell repertoires in COVID-19. The overall study: Samples taken during acute and convalescent COVID-19 were collected in the United States, Italy and Spain. PBMCs, B-cell-depleted T cells, or T cells provided the cDNA or gDNA that made up the material.

In this sample, this clone turned up a few times. The V end was cut by 4 bases, the J end by 1 base, with 11 bases between. Germline-derived CDR1 and CDR2 are MNHEY and SMNVEV (reference sequence). The CDR3 contains 14 residues. Seattle-derived patients entered the study during active infection and were followed longitudinally. Per the original methods: How many nucleated cells were present was estimated from reference gene primer amplification. TCRdb's table, derived via immunoSEQ multiplex PCR, lists solely in-frame clones and lacks some. V and J calls and clone size follow that table, whereas D and trimming were derived from the DNA. This sample yields roughly 250,000 clones, of which roughly 80% are seen a single time; about 15% belongs to the top ten.

The chain has TRBV27 and TRBJ2-7; tentative D call: TRBD2 (6 bases). This clonotype was sampled from a person aged 70 to 80 with COVID-19, enrolled during active disease. The sequencing sample was made of peripheral blood. The CDR3 region is CASSSGTYSYEQYF. The CDR3 region has the DNA TGTGCCAGCAGTTCGGGGACTTATTCCTACGAGCAGTACTTC.